These 3 T cell receptor beta chains were all obtained from the same sample, sequenced in a study of T cell responses to AZD1222 COVID-19 vaccine. The data were produced by immunoSEQ multiplex PCR, yet TCRdb's version contains in-frame clones alone and is incomplete. The repertoire holds tens of thousands of clones, with more than 85% as singletons. The sample here was peripheral blood, taken 28 days after the second AZD1222 dose. All receptors derive from an adult who received the AZD1222 COVID-19 vaccine.

The J gene is TRBJ2-3, the V gene TRBV7-2, with unresolved D. The germline V gene has CDR1 SGHTA and CDR2 FQGNSA. Trimming pared 4 bases from V and 1 base from J, leaving 18 bases between. The CDR3 contains 17 residues. Here the CDR3 reads CASSYLASGAGTDTQYF. CDR3 bases: TGTGCCAGCAGCTATTTGGCTTCCGGCGCCGGCACAGATACGCAGTATTTT.

The chain recombines TRBV3-1 (or the pseudogene TRBV3-2) with TRBJ1-2; 7 nucleotides align to TRBD1. Trimming took 3 bases from V and 9 from J; bases not matched to a gene: 4. This CDR3 has 12 amino acids. The germline V gene has CDR1 LGHDT and CDR2 YNNKEL (reference sequence). CDR3 amino acids: CASSHDRERYTF. CDR3 DNA sequence: TGTGCCAGCAGCCATGACAGGGAACGCTACACCTTC.

The CDR3 DNA sequence: TGTGCCAGCAGCGCCTTCGACACAGGGGATTACAATGAGCAGTTCTTC. The encoded protein is CASSAFDTGDYNEQFF. The chain employs TRBV9 and TRBJ2-1; 7 bases map to TRBD1. CDR3 length: 16 residues. The ends lost 3 bases at V and 4 bases at J; junction bases unmatched: 10. Germline V lookup: CDR1 SGDLS, CDR2 YYNGEE.